This TCR beta chain was documented in a study of blood T cell repertoires in COVID-19. On the study more broadly: Nucleic acid was either cDNA or gDNA, and it came from T cells, B-cell-depleted T cells, or PBMCs.

This CDR3 contains 14 residues. V was cut by 5 bases and J by 7 bases, with 14 bases left in between. CDR1 is LNHDA and CDR2 is SQIVND in the germline V gene (reference sequence). Repertoires were generated with immunoSEQ multiplex PCR, while TCRdb's copy carries only in-frame clones and drops some. The sample lists over 120,000 clones, roughly 88% occurring once. The source material was peripheral blood. This chain links TRBV19 with TRBJ1-4; D is possibly TRBD1 (5 bases). This sequence originates from a man aged 55 to 70 with active or convalescent COVID-19. The CDR3 nucleotides are TGTGCCAGTAGTCCAGGGTGGCTCGGTGAAAAACTGTTTTTT. Translated: CASSPGWLGEKLFF. Combining the CDR3 with reference TRBV19 and TRBJ1-4 gives the whole variable domain DGGITQSPKYLFRKEGQNVTLSCEQNLNHDAMYWYRQDPGQGLRLIYYSQIVNDFQKGDIAEGYSVSREKKESFPLTVTSAQKNPTAFYLCASSPGWLGEKLFFGSGTQLSVL.